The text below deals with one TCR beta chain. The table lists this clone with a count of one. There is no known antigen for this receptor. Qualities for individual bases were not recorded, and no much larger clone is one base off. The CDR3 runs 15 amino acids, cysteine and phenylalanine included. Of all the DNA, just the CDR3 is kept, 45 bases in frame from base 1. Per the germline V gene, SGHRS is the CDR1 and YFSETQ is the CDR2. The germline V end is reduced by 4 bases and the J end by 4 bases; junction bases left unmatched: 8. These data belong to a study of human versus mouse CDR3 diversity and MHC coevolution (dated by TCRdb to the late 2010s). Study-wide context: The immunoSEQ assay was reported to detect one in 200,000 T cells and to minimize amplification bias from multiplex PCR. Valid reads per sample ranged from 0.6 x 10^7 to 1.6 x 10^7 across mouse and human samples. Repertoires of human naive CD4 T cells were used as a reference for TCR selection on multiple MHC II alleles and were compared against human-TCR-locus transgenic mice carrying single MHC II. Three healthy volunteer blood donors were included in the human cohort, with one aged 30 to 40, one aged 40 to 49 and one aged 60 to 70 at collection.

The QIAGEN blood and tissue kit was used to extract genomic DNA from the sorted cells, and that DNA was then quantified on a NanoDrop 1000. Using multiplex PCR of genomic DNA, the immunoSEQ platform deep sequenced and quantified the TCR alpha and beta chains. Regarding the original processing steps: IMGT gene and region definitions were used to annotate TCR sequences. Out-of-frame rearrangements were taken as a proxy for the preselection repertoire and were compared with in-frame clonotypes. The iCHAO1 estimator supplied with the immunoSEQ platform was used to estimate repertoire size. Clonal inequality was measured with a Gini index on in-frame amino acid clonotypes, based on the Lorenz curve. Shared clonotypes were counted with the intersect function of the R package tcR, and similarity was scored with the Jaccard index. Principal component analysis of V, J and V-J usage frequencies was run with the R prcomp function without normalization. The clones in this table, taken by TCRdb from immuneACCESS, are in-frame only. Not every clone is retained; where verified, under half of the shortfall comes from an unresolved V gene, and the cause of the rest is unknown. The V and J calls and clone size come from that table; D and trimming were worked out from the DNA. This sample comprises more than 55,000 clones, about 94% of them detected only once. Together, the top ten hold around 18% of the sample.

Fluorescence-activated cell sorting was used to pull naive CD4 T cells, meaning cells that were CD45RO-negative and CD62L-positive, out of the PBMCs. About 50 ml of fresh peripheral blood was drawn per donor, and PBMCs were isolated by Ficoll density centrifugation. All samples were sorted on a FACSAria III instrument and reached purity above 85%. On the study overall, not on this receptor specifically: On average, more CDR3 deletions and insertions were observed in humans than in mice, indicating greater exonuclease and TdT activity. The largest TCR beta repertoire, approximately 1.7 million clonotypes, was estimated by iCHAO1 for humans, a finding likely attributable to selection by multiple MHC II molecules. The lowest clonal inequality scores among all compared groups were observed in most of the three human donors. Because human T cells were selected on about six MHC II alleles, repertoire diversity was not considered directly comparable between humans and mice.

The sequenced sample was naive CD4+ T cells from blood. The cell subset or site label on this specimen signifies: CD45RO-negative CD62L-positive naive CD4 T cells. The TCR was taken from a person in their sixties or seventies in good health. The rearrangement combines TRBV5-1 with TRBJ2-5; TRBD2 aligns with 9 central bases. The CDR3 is CASSPLSGGRETQYF. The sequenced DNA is TGCGCCAGCAGCCCACTAAGCGGGGGGCGAGAGACCCAGTACTTC.